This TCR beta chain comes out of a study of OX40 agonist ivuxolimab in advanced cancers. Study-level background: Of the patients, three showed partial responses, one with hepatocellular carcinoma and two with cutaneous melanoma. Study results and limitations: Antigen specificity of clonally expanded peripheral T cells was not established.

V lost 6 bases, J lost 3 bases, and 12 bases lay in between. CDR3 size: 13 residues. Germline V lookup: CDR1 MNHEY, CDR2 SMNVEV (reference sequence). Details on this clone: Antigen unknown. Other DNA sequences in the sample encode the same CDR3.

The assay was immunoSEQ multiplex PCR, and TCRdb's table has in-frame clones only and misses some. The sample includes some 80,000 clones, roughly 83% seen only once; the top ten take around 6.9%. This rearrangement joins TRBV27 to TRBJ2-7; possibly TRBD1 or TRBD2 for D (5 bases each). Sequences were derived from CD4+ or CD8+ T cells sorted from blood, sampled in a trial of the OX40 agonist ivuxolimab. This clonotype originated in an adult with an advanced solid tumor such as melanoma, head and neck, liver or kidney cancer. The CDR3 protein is CASSPRGGYEQYF. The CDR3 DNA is TGTGCCAGCAGCCCTCGTGGGGGCTACGAGCAGTACTTC.